This TCR beta chain was found in a study of blood T cell repertoires in COVID-19. The method was immunoSEQ multiplex PCR; TCRdb's version includes in-frame clones alone and lacks a portion of them. The table lists fewer than 350,000 clones, approximately 89% of them singletons. Deletions cut 7 bases from V and 4 bases from J, with 13 bases between. CDR1 ENHRY and CDR2 SYGVKD come from the germline V gene. CDR3 length: 13 amino acids. This chain links TRBV10-3 with TRBJ2-5; D not certain. The source material was peripheral blood. The clonotype was recovered from a woman aged 60-70 years with COVID-19, enrolled during active disease. The CDR3 DNA reads TGTGCCATCAACGATCGGTTCGGAGAGACCCAGTACTTC. Translated: CAINDRFGETQYF.